Following are 9 T cell receptor beta chains from one sample sequenced in a study of T cells in Graves' hyperthyroidism and ophthalmopathy. Regions amplified from RNA transcripts were the TCR beta CDR3 regions. Initially, a first-round RT-PCR of the TCR CDR3 employed the HTBI primer set. TCRdb fed the multiplex PCR reads into MiXCR, producing one record per CDR3 protein. The profile shows 650,000 to 800,000 distinct CDR3 sequences, about 45% of them singletons. Sequencing was carried out using peripheral blood or thyroid tissue (not recorded which). The source of these receptors is an adult man with Graves' disease, either hyperthyroidism or ophthalmopathy (not recorded which).

J is TRBJ1-4 and V is TRBV25-1; weak D call: TRBD1 (5 bases). The CDR3 is 15 amino acids. Trimming shortened V by 5 bases and J by 0 bases, and 10 bases separated the two germline ends. From germline, CDR1 is MGHDK and CDR2 SYGVNS. CDR3 amino acids: CASSSQGSTNEKLFF. In DNA form, the CDR3 reads TGTGCCAGCAGTTCCCAGGGATCAACTAATGAAAAACTGTTTTTT.

Regarding this clonotype: Given a much more abundant clone one base away, this may be a read error. The V call is TRBV29-1, the J call TRBJ2-2, with D perhaps given as TRBD1 or TRBD2 (7 bases each). Per the germline V gene, CDR1 is SQVTM and CDR2 is ANQGSEA. The CDR3 spans 13 residues. This CDR3 reads CSVVDRESGEPFF. Written as DNA, the CDR3 is TGCAGCGTTGTCGACAGGGAAAGCGGGGAGCCGTTTTTT.

V is TRBV2 and J is TRBJ1-1, with 10 bases aligning to TRBD1. The V gene end was trimmed by 7 bases and the J gene end by 4 bases; junction bases not matched to a gene: 15. CDR3 size: 17 residues. Germline-derived CDR1 and CDR2 are SNHLY and FYNNEI. The CDR3 DNA is TGTGCCAGCACCTTCTCCGGACAGGGGGGAATATTCACTGAAGCTTTCTTT. Residues: CASTFSGQGGIFTEAFF.

The V call is TRBV5-1, the J call TRBJ2-2; 7 bases are a match to TRBD2. The ends lost 4 bases at V and 4 bases at J; junction bases unmatched: 7. This CDR3 region has 15 residues. CDR1 and CDR2 (germline): SGHRS, YFSETQ. CDR3 residues: CASSPGEGRTGELFF. The CDR3 DNA sequence: TGCGCCAGCAGCCCCGGGGAGGGCCGCACCGGGGAGCTGTTTTTT.

The CDR3 coding sequence is TGTGCCAGCAGCCCGGGACAGGGACGTTGGACTGAAGCTTTCTTT. This gives the protein CASSPGQGRWTEAFF. The V gene is TRBV7-2, the J gene TRBJ1-1; 9 bases line up with TRBD1. Germline loops: CDR1 SGHTA, CDR2 FQGNSA. This CDR3 is 15 amino acids long. The V segment lost 5 bases and the J segment 5 bases; nucleotides outside the gene matches: 9.

The table lists this clonotype with many counts. The genes are TRBV2 and TRBJ1-5, with 10 bases fitting TRBD1. Trimming at V came to 2 bases and at J to 4 bases, leaving 5 bases not matched to a gene. Germline lookup yields CDR1 SNHLY and CDR2 FYNNEI. This CDR3 has 16 amino acids. The CDR3 DNA follows: TGTGCCAGCAGTGAACGTCTGGGACAGGGGAATCAGCCCCAGCATTTT. Encoded protein: CASSERLGQGNQPQHF.

This clonotype was picked up a small number of times. In DNA form, the CDR3 reads TGCAGTGCTAGCTTAGGACAGCCCTCCTATAATTCACCCCTCCACTTT. This encodes CSASLGQPSYNSPLHF. V is TRBV20-1 and J is TRBJ1-6; maybe TRBD1 (6 bases). The V end was cut by 3 bases, the J end by 0 bases, with 12 bases between. The CDR3 spans 16 residues. Germline values: CDR1 DFQATT, CDR2 SNEGSKA (reference sequence).

The gene calls are TRBV20-1 and TRBJ2-5, with 13 bases fitting TRBD2. The V segment lost 6 bases and the J segment 4 bases; nucleotides outside the gene matches: 8. Germline CDR1 reads DFQATT; CDR2 reads SNEGSKA (reference sequence). This CDR3 region has 15 residues. In DNA, the CDR3 is TGCAGTGCGCGGACTAGCGGGAGCTCTCGAGAGACCCAGTACTTC. Amino acids: CSARTSGSSRETQYF.

This clonotype was seen only a few times. The V call is TRBV12-3 or TRBV12-4, the J call TRBJ1-2; D is unclear. V was trimmed by 5 bases and J by 4 bases, leaving 17 bases between them. The CDR3 is 15 residues long. The CDR3 protein is CASSEGPRTGYGYTF. The CDR3 bases are TGTGCCAGCAGTGAGGGCCCCAGGACGGGCTATGGCTACACCTTC.